Listed below are T cell receptor beta chains from one sample, sequenced in a study of blood T cell repertoires in COVID-19. TCRdb's table, derived via immunoSEQ multiplex PCR, lists solely in-frame clones and lacks some. The data contain over 130,000 clones, 70% to 90% of them singletons. The sample taken for sequencing was peripheral blood. These receptors all come from a human donor in a cohort sampled during active COVID-19. Both conserved end residues are part of each CDR3. A D gene is named only where the DNA matches it firmly. A clone size is listed for some rows: how often the clone was seen (once, few, many), or a class if it is expanded.

TRBD1 | TRBJ1-1 | TRBV3-1/TRBV3-2 | - | TGTGCCAGCAGCCCGGGACAGGAAAACACTGAAGCTTTCTTT | CASSPGQENTEAFF
- | TRBJ2-3 | TRBV5-1 | - | TGCGCCAGCAGCTTGGACTATCGGGGTCCACGTCCAGATACGCAGTATTTT | CASSLDYRGPRPDTQYF
- | TRBJ1-1 | TRBV12-3/TRBV12-4 | - | TGTGCCAGCAGTTTCGGCAGGGACACTGAAGCTTTCTTT | CASSFGRDTEAFF
- | TRBJ1-1 | TRBV18 | - | TGTGCCAGCTCACTGGGGGCGCGAACTGAAGCTTTCTTT | CASSLGARTEAFF
- | TRBJ1-3 | TRBV4-3 | - | TGCGCCAGCAGCCAAGAATCGAGCTCTGGAAACACCATATATTTT | CASSQESSSGNTIYF
- | TRBJ1-2 | TRBV7-2 | - | TGTGCCAGCAGCTTAGCGGAACAGTTTAACTATGGCTACACCTTC | CASSLAEQFNYGYTF
TRBD1 | TRBJ2-7 | TRBV3-1/TRBV3-2 | - | TGTGCCAGCAGCCCGACAGTAGGGGACAGGAACGAGCAGTACTTC | CASSPTVGDRNEQYF
- | TRBJ2-7 | TRBV9 | - | TGTGCCAGCAGCGTAGGGGGAGTCAGTGAGCAGTACTTC | CASSVGGVSEQYF
- | TRBJ2-2 | TRBV23-1 | few | TGCGCCAGCAGTCAAGAACCCACAAGGAACACCGGGGAGCTGTTTTTT | CASSQEPTRNTGELFF
- | TRBJ1-1 | TRBV12-3/TRBV12-4 | - | TGTGCCAGCAGTTTACAGGGATCTTACGCTTTCTTT | CASSLQGSYAFF
- | TRBJ1-1 | TRBV5-4 | - | TGTGCCAGCAGCCGTGACACCAACACTGAAGCTTTCTTT | CASSRDTNTEAFF
- | TRBJ2-7 | TRBV19 | - | TGTGCCAGTAGTACGCGCCGGGACTGGTACTCCTACGAGCAGTACTTC | CASSTRRDWYSYEQYF
TRBD1 | TRBJ1-5 | TRBV5-4 | - | TGTGCCAGCAGCCTGGGAGGGGGCGGTCAGCCCCAGCATTTT | CASSLGGGGQPQHF
- | TRBJ2-2 | TRBV24-1 | - | TGTGCCACCAGTGATTCGGGGCGGGGTGTCGGGGAGCTGTTTTTT | CATSDSGRGVGELFF
TRBD1 | TRBJ1-1 | TRBV11-1 | - | TGTGCCAGCAGCGCCGGATCGGACAGGGAGGGGACTGAAGCTTTCTTT | CASSAGSDREGTEAFF
- | TRBJ1-6 | TRBV5-1 | - | TGCGCCAGCAGCTTGAGGGGGGGCAGCTCCTATAATTCACCCCTCCACTTT | CASSLRGGSSYNSPLHF
TRBD2 | TRBJ2-3 | TRBV19 | - | TGTGCCAGTAGCCCCGGGACTAGCGGCACAGATACGCAGTATTTT | CASSPGTSGTDTQYF
TRBD1 | TRBJ1-5 | TRBV30 | - | TGTGCCTGGAGCTTAAGGGGGCGGCCCCAGCATTTT | CAWSLRGRPQHF
TRBD1 | TRBJ2-5 | TRBV3-1/TRBV3-2 | - | TGTGCCAGCAGCTATCGGACAGGGATGGAGACCCAGTACTTC | CASSYRTGMETQYF
TRBD1 | TRBJ2-7 | TRBV14 | - | TGTGCCAGCAGGAAGACAGGGAAAAACGAGCAGTACTTC | CASRKTGKNEQYF
- | TRBJ2-3 | TRBV5-1 | - | TGCGCCAGCAGACAGGGCTACACAGATACGCAGTATTTT | CASRQGYTDTQYF
TRBD1 | TRBJ2-1 | TRBV27 | - | TGTGCCAGCACCCATAGGAGGGACAGGGCGTATGTCTACAATGAGCAGTTCTTC | CASTHRRDRAYVYNEQFF
TRBD1 | TRBJ2-7 | TRBV6-5 | - | TGTGCCAGCAGTTACTCGGGGACAGGGGTTTACGAGCAGTACTTC | CASSYSGTGVYEQYF
- | TRBJ1-1 | TRBV6-5 | - | TGTGCCAGCAGTTACACCTCTAGAGCCCCCTCGCCTGAAGCTTTCTTT | CASSYTSRAPSPEAFF
- | TRBJ1-1 | TRBV29-1 | - | TGCAGCGTTGAAGACAGGCGGGTCACTGAAGCTTTCTTT | CSVEDRRVTEAFF
TRBD1 | TRBJ1-2 | TRBV3-1/TRBV3-2 | - | TGTGCCAGCAGCCAAGTGGGACAGGGAGGCTACACCTTC | CASSQVGQGGYTF
- | TRBJ1-4 | TRBV5-4 | - | TGTGCCAGCAGCGATAGTGCAACTAATGAAAAACTGTTTTTT | CASSDSATNEKLFF
TRBD1 | TRBJ1-1 | TRBV15 | once | TGTGCCACGAGCCCAGACAGGGCGAACACTGAAGCTTTCTTT | CATSPDRANTEAFF
TRBD2 | TRBJ2-3 | TRBV4-2 | once | TGTGCCAGCAGCCAAGAGAAACTAGCGGGGGGGCCCCCACACACAGATACGCAGTATTTT | CASSQEKLAGGPPHTDTQYF
TRBD1 | TRBJ2-7 | TRBV19 | once | TGTGCCAGTACTCCGGGACAGGGGGCCTACGAGCAGTACTTC | CASTPGQGAYEQYF
TRBD1 | TRBJ1-1 | TRBV19 | - | TGTGCCAGTAGCTTCCAATGGCAGGGGGCTTATACTGAAGCTTTCTTT | CASSFQWQGAYTEAFF
- | TRBJ2-3 | TRBV2 | - | TGTGCCAGCAGCCCCGCTGGAGGGGGCCGAGATACGCAGTATTTT | CASSPAGGGRDTQYF
- | TRBJ2-5 | TRBV7-2 | - | TGTGCCAGCAGCCAGCAGGTGGGGGGGCTGGAGACCCAGTACTTC | CASSQQVGGLETQYF
TRBD2 | TRBJ2-5 | TRBV7-2 | - | TGTGCCAGCAGCTTCAGACTAGCGGGGGACGGGGGAGAGACCCAGTACTTC | CASSFRLAGDGGETQYF
- | TRBJ1-6 | TRBV15 | - | TGTGCCACCAGCAGAGGGGGGGTCCCGAATTCACCCCTCCACTTT | CATSRGGVPNSPLHF
- | TRBJ2-7 | TRBV24-1 | - | TGTGCCACCAGTGACCCGAGCTACTATCCCTACGAGCAGTACTTC | CATSDPSYYPYEQYF
TRBD2 | TRBJ2-3 | TRBV2 | - | TGTGCCAGCAGGGAACTAGCGGGGGGATACGATACGCAGTATTTT | CASRELAGGYDTQYF
TRBD2 | TRBJ2-2 | TRBV6-5 | - | TGTGCCAGCAGCAGCAGCGGGGGGGGGCGCCGGGAGCTGTTTTTT | CASSSSGGGRRELFF
TRBD1 | TRBJ2-5 | TRBV5-1 | - | TGCGCCAGCAGCTTGGCCGGGACAGGGGGTGAGACCCAGTACTTC | CASSLAGTGGETQYF
- | TRBJ2-3 | TRBV24-1 | - | TGTGCCACCAGTAGGGGGTTGAGCACAGATACGCAGTATTTT | CATSRGLSTDTQYF
TRBD2 | TRBJ2-5 | TRBV5-1 | - | TGCGCCAGCAGCTGGACTAGCGGGGGGGTCCAAGAGACCCAGTACTTC | CASSWTSGGVQETQYF
- | TRBJ1-2 | TRBV7-2 | - | TGTGCCAGCAGCTTAGACTTAGACAGTGGGCTAAGGGGCTACACCTTC | CASSLDLDSGLRGYTF
TRBD1 | TRBJ1-1 | TRBV6-5 | - | TGTGCCAGCAGTTACAGTCAGGGGGGCACCACTGAAGCTTTCTTT | CASSYSQGGTTEAFF
- | TRBJ1-2 | TRBV6-6 | - | TGTGCCAGCAGTTACTCGAAACCCAGGGAGGGCTATGGCTACACCTTC | CASSYSKPREGYGYTF
- | TRBJ2-7 | TRBV27 | - | TGTGCCAGCAGTTTATCAGGGGCTAGGGAGCAGTACTTC | CASSLSGAREQYF
- | TRBJ2-1 | TRBV3-1/TRBV3-2 | - | TGTGCCAGCAGCCAAGAAACCGGACGAGGGTACAATGAGCAGTTCTTC | CASSQETGRGYNEQFF